Shown below are 14 T cell receptor beta chains from a single sample sequenced in a study of blood T cell repertoires in COVID-19. Some clones are missing from TCRdb's copy, which holds only in-frame ones; the method was immunoSEQ multiplex PCR. The table lists 100,000 to 150,000 clones, about three quarters of them singletons. The sequenced sample was peripheral blood. These receptors originate from a man between 65 and 85 years old with acute or convalescent COVID-19.

This chain joins TRBV28 and TRBJ2-7; 8 nucleotides align to TRBD2. The CDR3 runs 16 residues. The junction had 8 bases not matched to a gene; V was cut back by 1 base and J by 3 bases. CDR1 MDHEN and CDR2 SYDVKM come from the germline V gene. CDR3 sequence reads: CASSLFTGGQIYEQYF. CDR3 bases: TGTGCCAGCAGTTTATTTACGGGAGGGCAGATCTACGAGCAGTACTTC.

This chain uses TRBV12-3 or TRBV12-4 with TRBJ2-1, with a weak D call TRBD2 (5 bases). The CDR3 contains 13 residues. The germline V and J ends were trimmed by 2 bases and 6 bases, with 8 bases remaining between them. The CDR3 DNA reads TGTGCCAGCAGTTTACGGACTTCCAATGAGCAGTTCTTC. Amino acids: CASSLRTSNEQFF.

This chain connects TRBV3-1 (or the pseudogene TRBV3-2) to TRBJ1-6; TRBD1 is a possible D gene (6 bases). The CDR3 runs 14 residues. Germline V lookup: CDR1 LGHDT, CDR2 YNNKEL (reference sequence). Trimming stripped 2 bases from V and 7 bases from J, with 9 bases between. The CDR3 sequence is CASSQTGSNSPLHF. The CDR3 bases are TGTGCCAGCAGCCAAACAGGGTCGAATTCACCCCTCCACTTT.

The rearrangement links TRBV10-3 to TRBJ2-3; perhaps TRBD2 as D (6 bases). Trimming removed 6 bases from V and 4 bases from J, with 17 bases in between. The germline V gene encodes CDR1 ENHRY and CDR2 SYGVKD. The CDR3 consists of 15 residues. CDR3 sequence: CAISPEGRLSDTQYF. CDR3 bases: TGTGCCATCAGCCCGGAGGGGCGGCTCTCAGATACGCAGTATTTT.

The chain combines TRBV5-1 with TRBJ2-3, with TRBD2 matching over 12 bases. Germline trimming cut 0 bases from V and 0 bases from J; bases unmatched to any gene: 2. The germline V gene has CDR1 SGHRS and CDR2 YFSETQ. The CDR3 has 17 amino acids. CDR3 coding DNA: TGCGCCAGCAGCTTGGAGGGGACTAGCGGGAGCACAGATACGCAGTATTTT. As protein: CASSLEGTSGSTDTQYF.

The chain joins TRBV29-1 to TRBJ1-3; D call uncertain. Germline V CDR1 and CDR2: SQVTM, ANQGSEA. This CDR3 spans 16 amino acids. V lost 0 bases and J 0 bases, leaving 12 bases between the germline ends. The CDR3 reads CSVEDRGRTSGNTIYF. In DNA, the CDR3 is TGCAGCGTTGAAGACCGGGGAAGGACCTCTGGAAACACCATATATTTT.

This CDR3 reads CASSPDGGWSYEQYF. The CDR3 DNA follows: TGTGCCAGCAGTCCGGATGGGGGGTGGTCCTACGAGCAGTACTTC. The rearrangement joins TRBV27 to TRBJ2-7, with D possibly being TRBD2 (6 bases). The CDR3 sequence is 15 residues long. The germline V and J ends were trimmed by 5 bases and 1 base, with 15 bases remaining between them. Germline V gene sequence: CDR1 MNHEY, CDR2 SMNVEV (reference sequence).

This clone turned up a few times. The rearrangement links TRBV27 to TRBJ1-5; D gene unclear. Germline CDR1 MNHEY, CDR2 SMNVEV (reference sequence). This CDR3 is 14 amino acids long. The V gene lost 10 bases and the J gene lost 0 bases, with 13 bases spanning the gap. The CDR3 reads CATRGDYSNQPQHF. DNA of the CDR3: TGTGCCACCAGAGGCGACTATAGCAATCAGCCCCAGCATTTT.

The V gene is TRBV6-5, the J gene TRBJ1-2; 9 nucleotides match TRBD1. CDR3 length: 15 residues. CDR1 is MNHEY and CDR2 is SVGAGI in the germline V gene. Trimming at V came to 2 bases and at J to 5 bases, leaving 6 bases not matched to a gene. CDR3 sequence (DNA): TGTGCCAGCAGTTACGGGGGACAGGGAGGGTATGGCTACACCTTC. Protein sequence: CASSYGGQGGYGYTF.

Only a few counts were recorded for this clone. V is TRBV19 and J is TRBJ2-1, with 7 nucleotides matching TRBD2. The CDR3 runs 15 residues. V lost 6 bases and J lost 6; bases outside the gene matches: 11. CDR1 is LNHDA and CDR2 is SQIVND in the germline V gene (reference sequence). The CDR3 reads CASRASGGGFNEQFF. The CDR3 DNA is TGTGCCAGTAGGGCCTCCGGCGGGGGTTTCAATGAGCAGTTCTTC.

The rearrangement joins TRBV18 to TRBJ1-5, with 8 bases lining up with TRBD1. Germline CDR1 and CDR2: KGHSH and LQKENI. This CDR3 is 14 amino acids long. The J segment lost 4 bases and the V segment lost 3 bases, leaving 2 bases of the junction unmatched. The CDR3 sequence: CASSPQGANQPQHF. Written as DNA, the CDR3 is TGTGCCAGCTCACCTCAGGGGGCGAATCAGCCCCAGCATTTT.

This clone has only a few counts. V and J are TRBV19 and TRBJ2-7, with D possibly called TRBD1 or TRBD2 (5 bases each). The J call is uncertain, as TRBJ2-4 better fits the DNA end. The germline gives CDR1 LNHDA, CDR2 SQIVND (reference sequence). The CDR3 contains 13 residues. The CDR3 nucleotides are TGTGCCAGTAGTATAGCGGGACGGGACATTCAGTACTTC. The encoded protein is CASSIAGRDIQYF.

The chain has TRBV10-3 and TRBJ2-3; 9 nucleotides line up with TRBD2. Trimming at V came to 10 bases and at J to 4 bases, leaving 3 bases not matched to a gene. This CDR3 contains 12 residues. CDR1 is ENHRY, CDR2 SYGVKD, per germline. In DNA, the CDR3 is TGTGCCACGCGGGGGGGGTCAGATACGCAGTATTTT. It translates to CATRGGSDTQYF.

This chain links TRBV2 with TRBJ2-2; D gene ambiguous. Trimming cost V 6 bases and J 0 bases, with 8 bases left between them. The germline V gene encodes CDR1 SNHLY and CDR2 FYNNEI. The CDR3 consists of 14 residues. CDR3 DNA sequence: TGTGCCAGCAGACCAAGCCCGAACACCGGGGAGCTGTTTTTT. Its protein product is CASRPSPNTGELFF. The whole variable domain, filled in from reference TRBV2 and TRBJ2-2, reads EPEVTQTPSHQVTQMGQEVILRCVPISNHLYFYWYRQILGQKVEFLVSFYNNEISEKSEIFDDQFSVERPDGSNFTLKIRSTKLEDSAMYFCASRPSPNTGELFFGEGSRLTVL.